Sequencing of this T cell receptor beta chain was carried out in a study of T cell changes during pregnancy in multiple sclerosis. Assay used: immunoSEQ multiplex PCR; TCRdb lists only in-frame clones, some missing. The sample consists of about 77,000 clones, approximately 89% of them appearing once. The germline V gene encodes CDR1 MDHEN and CDR2 SYDVKM. V lost 8 bases and J 7 bases, leaving 18 bases between the germline ends. The CDR3 has 14 residues. A few counts support this clone. The chain uses TRBV28 and TRBJ2-1; possibly TRBD2 for D (5 bases). The material sequenced was peripheral blood, taken before pregnancy. The TCR was taken from a female donor with multiple sclerosis, enrolled in a pregnancy study. CDR3 region: CASHEPATGNEQFF. CDR3 nucleotide sequence: TGTGCCAGCCATGAACCTGCCACGGGGAATGAGCAGTTCTTC. The full variable domain, rest sourced from reference TRBV28 and TRBJ2-1, is DVKVTQSSRYLVKRTGEKVFLECVQDMDHENMFWYRQDPGLGLRLIYFSYDVKMKEKGDIPEGYSVSREKKERFSLILESASTNQTSMYLCASHEPATGNEQFFGPGTRLTVL.